The 4 T cell receptor beta chains below all came from one sample that was sequenced in a study of human T cells and chemical hapten exposure. One entry per CDR3 protein results from TCRdb running MiXCR on the RACE reads. The sample carries fewer than 150,000 distinct CDR3 sequences, approximately 13% recorded once. Time point meaning: pre-sensitization, week 0. Treatment specified: therapeutic diphenylcyclopropenone sensitization with weekly scalp DPC. The material was whole blood, obtained in connection with sensitization to the hapten diphenylcyclopropenone (DPC). These receptors originate from a woman aged 18-35 years with alopecia areata. Some clones in this sample may be carry-over from other donors' samples.

This clonotype has ten or more counts. The genes are TRBV6-2 or TRBV6-3 and TRBJ1-1, with D hard to call. Trimming cost V 3 bases and J 6 bases, with 17 bases left between them. CDR1 is MNHEY, CDR2 SVGEGT, per germline. CDR3 length: 15 residues. The CDR3 nucleotides are TGTGCCAGCAGTTATGGTTGGGAACGCGGAGCTGAAGCTTTCTTT. As protein: CASSYGWERGAEAFF.

This chain connects TRBV3-1 to TRBJ2-6, with D unclear. The CDR3 is 16 amino acids. Per germline, CDR1 LGHDT and CDR2 YNNKEL (reference sequence). Trimming pared 3 bases from V and 0 bases from J, leaving 9 bases between. The chain's CDR3 is CASSHVQHSGANVLTF. The CDR3 bases are TGTGCCAGCAGCCATGTACAGCACTCTGGGGCCAACGTCCTGACTTTC.

The V call is TRBV7-6, the J call TRBJ2-1, with unresolved D. The V end was cut by 5 bases, the J end by 13 bases, with 24 bases between. The CDR3 totals 15 residues. Germline assignment: CDR1 SGHVS and CDR2 FNYEAQ. This chain's CDR3 is CASSPDGDFPGAQFF. The CDR3 DNA sequence: TGTGCCAGCAGCCCGGACGGCGACTTTCCGGGCGCTCAGTTCTTC.

This clonotype was picked up many times. The chain joins TRBV20-1 to TRBJ1-1, with D hard to call. Germline V lookup: CDR1 DFQATT, CDR2 SNEGSKA (reference sequence). V gave up 4 bases and J gave up 0 bases, with 9 bases separating them. This CDR3 region has 13 residues. CDR3 loop: CSAIGPMNTEAFF. The DNA of the CDR3 is TGCAGTGCTATTGGTCCAATGAACACTGAAGCTTTCTTT.